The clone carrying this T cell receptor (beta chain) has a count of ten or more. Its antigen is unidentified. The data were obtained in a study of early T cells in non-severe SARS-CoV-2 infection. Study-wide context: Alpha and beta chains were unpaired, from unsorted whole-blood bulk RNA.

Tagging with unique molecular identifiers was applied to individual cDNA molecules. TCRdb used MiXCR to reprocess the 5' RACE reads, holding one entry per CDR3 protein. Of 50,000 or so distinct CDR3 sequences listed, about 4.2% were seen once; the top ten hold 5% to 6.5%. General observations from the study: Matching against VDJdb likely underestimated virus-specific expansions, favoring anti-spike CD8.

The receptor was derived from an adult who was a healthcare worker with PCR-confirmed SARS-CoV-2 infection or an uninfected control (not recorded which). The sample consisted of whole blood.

CDR3 residues: CASRDTRNNEQFF. CDR3 DNA sequence: TGTGCCAGCAGGGACACCCGAAACAATGAGCAGTTCTTC. The gene calls are TRBV6-6 and TRBJ2-1; tentative D call: TRBD1 (5 bases). V lost 6 bases and J 5 bases, leaving 11 bases between the germline ends. The germline CDR1 and CDR2 sequences are MNHNY and SVGAGI (reference sequence). This CDR3 has 13 amino acids.